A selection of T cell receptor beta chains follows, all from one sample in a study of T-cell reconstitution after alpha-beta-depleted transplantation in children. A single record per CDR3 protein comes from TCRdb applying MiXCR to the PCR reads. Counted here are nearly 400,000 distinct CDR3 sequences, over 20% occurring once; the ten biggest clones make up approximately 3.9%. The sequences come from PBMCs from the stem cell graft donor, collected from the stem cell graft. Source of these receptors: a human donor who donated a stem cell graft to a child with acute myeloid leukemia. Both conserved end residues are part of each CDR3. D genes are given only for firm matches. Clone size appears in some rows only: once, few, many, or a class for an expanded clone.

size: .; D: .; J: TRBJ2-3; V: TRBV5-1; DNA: TGCGCCAGCAGCTTCTTACTCTCCACAGATACGCAGTATTTT; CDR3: CASSFLLSTDTQYF
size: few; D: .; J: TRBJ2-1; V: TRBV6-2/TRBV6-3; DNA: TGTGCCAGCAGAAAAGAGTGGAATGAGCAGTTCTTC; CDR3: CASRKEWNEQFF
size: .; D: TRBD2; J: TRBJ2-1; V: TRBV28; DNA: TGTGCCAGCAGTTCCCCGGGGCTAGCGGGAAACAATGAGCAGTTCTTC; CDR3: CASSSPGLAGNNEQFF
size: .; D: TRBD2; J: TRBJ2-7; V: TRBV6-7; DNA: TGTGCCATCAGTTGGCGGACTAGCGGGAGCGATAAATCCTACGAGCAGTACTTC; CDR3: CAISWRTSGSDKSYEQYF
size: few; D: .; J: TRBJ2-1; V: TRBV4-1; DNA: TGCGCCAGCAGCCAAGATAACTCCCTAGCAGGTAATGAGCAGTTCTTC; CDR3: CASSQDNSLAGNEQFF
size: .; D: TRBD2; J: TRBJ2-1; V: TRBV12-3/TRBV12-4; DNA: TGTGCCAGCAGTTTTAGGCGGGAGAGTGAGCGTGAGCAGTTCTTC; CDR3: CASSFRRESEREQFF
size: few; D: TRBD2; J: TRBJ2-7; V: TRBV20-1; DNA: TGCAGTGCTAGAGATCTAGAACTAGCGGACTCCTACGAGCAGTACTTC; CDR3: CSARDLELADSYEQYF
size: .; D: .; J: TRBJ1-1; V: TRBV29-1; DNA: TGCAGCGTTGCCCCCCGACAGGCTTGGACTGAAGCTTTCTTT; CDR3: CSVAPRQAWTEAFF
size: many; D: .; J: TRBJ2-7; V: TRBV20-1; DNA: TGCAGTGCTAGAGAATTGCTAGTCAACTACGAGCAGTACTTC; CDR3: CSARELLVNYEQYF
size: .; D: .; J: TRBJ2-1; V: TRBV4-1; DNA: TGCGCCAGCAGCCAGCTAGCGAAATCCTACAATGAGCAGTTCTTC; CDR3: CASSQLAKSYNEQFF
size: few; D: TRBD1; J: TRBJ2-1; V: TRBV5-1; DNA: TGCGCCAGCAGGAAAGACAGGGACAATGAGCAGTTCTTC; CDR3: CASRKDRDNEQFF
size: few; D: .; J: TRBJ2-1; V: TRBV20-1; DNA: TGCAGTGCTATCTTTTCCTACTCCTACAATGAGCAGTTCTTC; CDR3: CSAIFSYSYNEQFF
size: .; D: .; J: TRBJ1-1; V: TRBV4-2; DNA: TGTGCCAGCAGCCAAGAGGGCACGCGGGGTCTAGCCGCTGAAGCTTTCTTT; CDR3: CASSQEGTRGLAAEAFF
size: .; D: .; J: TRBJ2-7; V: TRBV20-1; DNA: TGCAGTGCTAGAGACCTGCGGGTGGCGGGCAAGGTCCGCTACGAGCAGTACTTC; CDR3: CSARDLRVAGKVRYEQYF
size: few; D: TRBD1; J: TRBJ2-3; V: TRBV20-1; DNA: TGCAGTGCTAGTACAGGGGGAACCACAGATACGCAGTATTTT; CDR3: CSASTGGTTDTQYF
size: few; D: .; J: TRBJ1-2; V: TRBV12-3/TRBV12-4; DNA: TGTGCCAGCAGTTTCCTCAGGGATCATGGCTACACCTTC; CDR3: CASSFLRDHGYTF
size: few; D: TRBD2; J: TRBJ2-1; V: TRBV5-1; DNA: TGCGCCAGCAGCCCTAGCGGACGTAACTACAATGAGCAGTTCTTC; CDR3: CASSPSGRNYNEQFF
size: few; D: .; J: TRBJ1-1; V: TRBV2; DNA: TGTGCCAGCAGTTCGCGCGGCGAAAAGGGGACTGAAGCTTTCTTT; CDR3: CASSSRGEKGTEAFF
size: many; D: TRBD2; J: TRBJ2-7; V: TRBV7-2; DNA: TGTGCCAGCAGCTTAGTGGCGGGAGGGAGCTGGGGCGAGCAGTACTTC; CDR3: CASSLVAGGSWGEQYF
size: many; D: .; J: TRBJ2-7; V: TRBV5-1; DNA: TGCGCCAGCAGCCCGCAGGGCCCATACGAGCAGTACTTC; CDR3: CASSPQGPYEQYF
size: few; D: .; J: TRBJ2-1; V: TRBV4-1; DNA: TGCGCCAGCAGCCAAGGACTTGTTCCCAATGAGCAGTTCTTC; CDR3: CASSQGLVPNEQFF
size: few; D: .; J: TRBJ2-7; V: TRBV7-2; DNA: TGTGCCAGCAGCTTACGAGGGAGGCCGACCTACGAGCAGTACTTC; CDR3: CASSLRGRPTYEQYF
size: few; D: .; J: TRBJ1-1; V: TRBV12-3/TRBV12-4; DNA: TGTGCCAGCAGTTCGGAACGTCCCCAGGGAGGAGCTTTCTTT; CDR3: CASSSERPQGGAFF
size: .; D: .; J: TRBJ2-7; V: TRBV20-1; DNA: TGCAGTGGAGGGGGACGGGGCTACGAGCAGTACTTC; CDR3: CSGGGRGYEQYF
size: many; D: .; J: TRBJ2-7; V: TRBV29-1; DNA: TGCAGCGTTGTATTGTCAATTTCGTCCTACGAGCAGTACTTC; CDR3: CSVVLSISSYEQYF
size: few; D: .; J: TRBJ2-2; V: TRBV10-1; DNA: TGCGCCAGCAGTGTAGGGCAGGGGAACACCGGGGAGCTGTTTTTT; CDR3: CASSVGQGNTGELFF
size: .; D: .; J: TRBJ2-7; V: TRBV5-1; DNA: TGCGCCAGCAGCTCTACAGGCTTCGGCGAATCCTACGAGCAGTACTTC; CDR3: CASSSTGFGESYEQYF
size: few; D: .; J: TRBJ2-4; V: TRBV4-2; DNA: TGTGCCAGCAGCCAAGATCTTTGGGGGGGCGGAAACATTCAGTACTTC; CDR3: CASSQDLWGGGNIQYF
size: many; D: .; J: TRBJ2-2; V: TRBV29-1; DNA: TGCAGCGTTTGCGTCGGGCAGCTTTACACCGGGGAGCTGTTTTTT; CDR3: CSVCVGQLYTGELFF
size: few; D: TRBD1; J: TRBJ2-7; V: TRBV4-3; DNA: TGCGCCAGCAGCCAAGGAGCCGGGACAGACCCCTACGAGCAGTACTTC; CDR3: CASSQGAGTDPYEQYF
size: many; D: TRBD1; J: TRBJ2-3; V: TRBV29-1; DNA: TGCAGCGTGGAGGGACAGGGGGCCACAGATACGCAGTATTTT; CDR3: CSVEGQGATDTQYF
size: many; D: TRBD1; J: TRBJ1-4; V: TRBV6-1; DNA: TGTGCCAGCAGCAGCAGACAGGGACGGGGTGAAAAACTGTTTTTT; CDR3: CASSSRQGRGEKLFF
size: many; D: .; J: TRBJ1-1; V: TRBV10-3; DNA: TGTGCCATCAGTGAGCTGACGAACACTGAAGCTTTCTTT; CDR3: CAISELTNTEAFF
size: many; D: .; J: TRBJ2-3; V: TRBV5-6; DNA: TGTGCCAGCAGCTCCACCAATACGCAGTATTTT; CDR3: CASSSTNTQYF
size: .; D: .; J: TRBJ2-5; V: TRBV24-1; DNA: TGTGCCACCAGTGATTCGTTGGGGGAGGACCAAGAGACCCAGTACTTC; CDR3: CATSDSLGEDQETQYF
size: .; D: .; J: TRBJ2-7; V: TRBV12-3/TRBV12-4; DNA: TGTGCCAGCAGTTTAAGTTGGAGGTTCGGGAAACACGAGCAGTACTTC; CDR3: CASSLSWRFGKHEQYF
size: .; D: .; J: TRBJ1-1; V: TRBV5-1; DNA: TGCGCCAGCAGCTTGGCGACAGCGAACACTGAAGCTTTCTTT; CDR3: CASSLATANTEAFF
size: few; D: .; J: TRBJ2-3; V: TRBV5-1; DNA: TGCGCCAGCAGCTTGGTACAGGGACACACAGATACGCAGTATTTT; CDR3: CASSLVQGHTDTQYF
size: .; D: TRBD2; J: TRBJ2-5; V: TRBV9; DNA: TGTGCCAGCAGCTCGGGACTAGCGGGAGGGCCGGGAGAGACCCAGTACTTC; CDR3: CASSSGLAGGPGETQYF
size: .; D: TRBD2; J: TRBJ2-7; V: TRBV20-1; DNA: TGCAGTGCCGGGAGGGCCTACGAGCAGTACTTC; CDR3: CSAGRAYEQYF